The clone carrying this TCR beta chain has at least ten counts. Its antigen is currently unknown. This sample is part of a study of blood T cells in healthy people across ages. It was with a sample-barcoded 5' primer and a J-beta primer mix that a second PCR of about 6 to 11 cycles was run. CDR3-containing paired-end reads numbering at least 2.5 million came from each sample. Each CDR3 protein gets one entry after TCRdb re-called the 5' RACE reads with MiXCR. The sample shows hundreds of thousands of distinct CDR3 sequences, less than 40% of them seen only once. General study points: Diversity estimates from one million T cells were considered underestimates.

The CDR3 is 13 residues long. With 5 bases removed from V and 10 bases from J, the gap between germline ends came to 17 bases. The germline gives CDR1 DFQATT, CDR2 SNEGSKA (reference sequence). This chain uses TRBV20-1 with TRBJ1-4; no firm D call. This TCR was sampled from a woman of 80 years or more in good health. The sample was blood. The CDR3 region is CSAPDSPRGKLFF. CDR3 DNA sequence: TGCAGTGCTCCCGATTCCCCGCGGGGAAAACTGTTTTTT.